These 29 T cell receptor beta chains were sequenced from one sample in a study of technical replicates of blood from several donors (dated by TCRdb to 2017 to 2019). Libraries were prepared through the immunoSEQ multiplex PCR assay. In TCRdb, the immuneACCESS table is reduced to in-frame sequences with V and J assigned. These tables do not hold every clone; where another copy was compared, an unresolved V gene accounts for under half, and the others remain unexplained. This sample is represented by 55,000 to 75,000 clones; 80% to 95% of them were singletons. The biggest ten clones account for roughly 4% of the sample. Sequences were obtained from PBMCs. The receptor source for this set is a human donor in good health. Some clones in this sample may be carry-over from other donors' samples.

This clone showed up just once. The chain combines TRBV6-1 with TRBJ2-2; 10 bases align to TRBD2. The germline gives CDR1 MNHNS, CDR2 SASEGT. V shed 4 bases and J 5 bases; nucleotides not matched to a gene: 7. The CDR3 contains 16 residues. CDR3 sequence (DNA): TGTGCCAGCAGTGCCAGACTAGCGGGTTTTACCGGGGAGCTGTTTTTT. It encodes CASSARLAGFTGELFF.

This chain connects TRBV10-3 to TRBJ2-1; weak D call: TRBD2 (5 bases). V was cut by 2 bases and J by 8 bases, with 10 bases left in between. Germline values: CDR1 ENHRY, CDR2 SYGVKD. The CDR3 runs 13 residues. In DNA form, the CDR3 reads TGTGCCATCAGTGAGACGGGAAACGATGAGCAGTTCTTC. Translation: CAISETGNDEQFF.

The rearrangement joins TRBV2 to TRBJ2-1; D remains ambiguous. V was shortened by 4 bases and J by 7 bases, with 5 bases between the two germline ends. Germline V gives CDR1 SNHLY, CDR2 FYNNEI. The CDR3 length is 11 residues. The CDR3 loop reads CASSARNEQFF. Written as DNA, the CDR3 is TGTGCCAGCAGTGCTAGGAATGAGCAGTTCTTC.

The CDR3 sequence: CASSFLAGGLTDTQYF. As DNA, the CDR3 is TGCGCCAGCAGCTTTCTAGCGGGGGGGCTCACAGATACGCAGTATTTT. The chain employs TRBV5-1 and TRBJ2-3, with 12 bases identical to TRBD2. V shed 2 bases, J shed 2 bases, and the junction held 3 bases outside the gene matches. The CDR3 length is 16 residues. CDR1 and CDR2 from the germline V gene are SGHRS and YFSETQ.

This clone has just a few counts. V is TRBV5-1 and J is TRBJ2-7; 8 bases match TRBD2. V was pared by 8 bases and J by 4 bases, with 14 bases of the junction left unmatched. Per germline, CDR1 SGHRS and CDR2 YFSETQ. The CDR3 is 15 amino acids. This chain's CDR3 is CASFPHPAGAYEQYF. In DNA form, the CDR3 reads TGCGCCAGTTTCCCCCACCCAGCGGGGGCGTACGAGCAGTACTTC.

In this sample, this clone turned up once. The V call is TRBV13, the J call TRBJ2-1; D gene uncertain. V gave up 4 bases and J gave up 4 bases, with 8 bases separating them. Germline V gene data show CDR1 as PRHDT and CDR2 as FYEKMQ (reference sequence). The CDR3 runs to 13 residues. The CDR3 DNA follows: TGTGCCAGCAGCTCAGACTCTTACAATGAGCAGTTCTTC. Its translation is CASSSDSYNEQFF.

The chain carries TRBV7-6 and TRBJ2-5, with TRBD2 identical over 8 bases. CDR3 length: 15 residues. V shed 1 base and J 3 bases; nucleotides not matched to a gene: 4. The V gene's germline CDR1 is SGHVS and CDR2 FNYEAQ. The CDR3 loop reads CASSLDRGGEETQYF. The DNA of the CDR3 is TGTGCCAGCAGCTTAGACCGGGGGGGAGAAGAGACCCAGTACTTC.

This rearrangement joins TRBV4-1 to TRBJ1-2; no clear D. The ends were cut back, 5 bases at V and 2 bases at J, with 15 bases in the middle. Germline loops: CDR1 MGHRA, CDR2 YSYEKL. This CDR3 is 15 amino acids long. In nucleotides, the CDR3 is TGCGCCAGCAGCTCCCTGGTGGCACACAACTATGGCTACACCTTC. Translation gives CASSSLVAHNYGYTF.

The CDR3 nucleotides are TGTGCCCATAGTCGTGGCGGGAGGGCCAAAGAGCAGTTCTTC. Protein sequence: CAHSRGGRAKEQFF. The chain recombines TRBV30 with TRBJ2-1, with 9 bases aligning to TRBD2. This CDR3 contains 14 residues. The V and J ends lost 8 bases and 10 bases, in that order; junction bases with no gene match: 15. Germline V gene data show CDR1 as GTSNPN and CDR2 as SVGIG (reference sequence).

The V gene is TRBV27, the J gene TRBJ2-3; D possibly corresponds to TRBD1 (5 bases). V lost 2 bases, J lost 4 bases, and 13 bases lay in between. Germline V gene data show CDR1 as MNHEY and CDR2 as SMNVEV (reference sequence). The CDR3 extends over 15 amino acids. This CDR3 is CASSLHRPKADTQYF. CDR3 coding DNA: TGTGCCAGCAGTTTACACAGGCCCAAAGCAGATACGCAGTATTTT.

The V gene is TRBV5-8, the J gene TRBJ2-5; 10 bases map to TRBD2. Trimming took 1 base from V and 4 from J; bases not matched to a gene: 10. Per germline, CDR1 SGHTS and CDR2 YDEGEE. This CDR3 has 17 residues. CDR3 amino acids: CASSLSAGGPESETQYF. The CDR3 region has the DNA TGTGCCAGCAGCTTGTCAGCGGGGGGGCCGGAGTCAGAGACCCAGTACTTC.

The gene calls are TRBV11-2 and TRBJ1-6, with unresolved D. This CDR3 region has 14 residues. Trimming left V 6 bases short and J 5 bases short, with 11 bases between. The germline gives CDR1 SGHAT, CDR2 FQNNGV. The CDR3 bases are TGTGCCAGCAGACAATGGGCCGATAATTCACCCCTCCACTTT. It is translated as CASRQWADNSPLHF.

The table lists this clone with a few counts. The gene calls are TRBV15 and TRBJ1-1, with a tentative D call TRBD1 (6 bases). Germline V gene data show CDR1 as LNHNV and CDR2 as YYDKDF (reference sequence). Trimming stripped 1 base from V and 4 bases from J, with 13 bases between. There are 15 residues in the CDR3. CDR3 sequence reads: CATSRGGQGATEAFF. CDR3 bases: TGTGCCACCAGCAGAGGGGGGCAGGGCGCCACTGAAGCTTTCTTT.

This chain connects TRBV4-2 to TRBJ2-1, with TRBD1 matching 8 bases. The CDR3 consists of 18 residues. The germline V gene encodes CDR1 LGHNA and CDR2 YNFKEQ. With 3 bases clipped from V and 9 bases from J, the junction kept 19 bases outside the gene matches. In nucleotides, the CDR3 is TGTGCCAGCAGCCAGGCCCTCTGGGGACAGGAGAAAGGAGGTGAGCAGTTCTTC. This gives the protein CASSQALWGQEKGGEQFF.

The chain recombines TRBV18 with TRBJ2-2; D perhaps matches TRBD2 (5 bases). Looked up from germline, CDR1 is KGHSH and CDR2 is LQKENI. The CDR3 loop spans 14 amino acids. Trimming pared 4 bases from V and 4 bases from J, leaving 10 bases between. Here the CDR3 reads CASSLYEGTGELFF. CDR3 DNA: TGTGCCAGCTCACTATACGAGGGCACCGGGGAGCTGTTTTTT.

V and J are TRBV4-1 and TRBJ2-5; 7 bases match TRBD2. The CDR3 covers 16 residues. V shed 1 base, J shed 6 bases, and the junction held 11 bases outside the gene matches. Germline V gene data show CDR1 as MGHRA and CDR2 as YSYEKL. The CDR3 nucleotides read TGCGCCAGCAGCCAAGCTCCAGCGAGCGGGGAGAAGACCCAGTACTTC. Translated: CASSQAPASGEKTQYF.

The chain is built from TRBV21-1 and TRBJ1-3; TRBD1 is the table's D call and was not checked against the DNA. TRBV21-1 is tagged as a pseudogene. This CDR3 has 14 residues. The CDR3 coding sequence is TGTGCCAGCAGCGTCGGACAGTTTGGAAACACCATATATTTT. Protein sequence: CASSVGQFGNTIYF.

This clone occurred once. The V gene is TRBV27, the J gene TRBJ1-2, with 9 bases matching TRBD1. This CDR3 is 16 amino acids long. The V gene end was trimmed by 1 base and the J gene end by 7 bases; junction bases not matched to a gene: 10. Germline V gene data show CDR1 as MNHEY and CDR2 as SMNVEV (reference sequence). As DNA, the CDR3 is TGTGCCAGCAGTTTATTGCATGGACAGGGGATTGGTGGCTACACCTTC. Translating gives CASSLLHGQGIGGYTF.

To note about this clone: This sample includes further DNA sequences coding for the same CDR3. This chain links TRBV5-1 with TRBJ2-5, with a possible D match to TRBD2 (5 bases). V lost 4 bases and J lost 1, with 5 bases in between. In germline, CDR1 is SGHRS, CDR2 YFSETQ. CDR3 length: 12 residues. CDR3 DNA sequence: TGCGCCAGCAGCACTAGCCAAGAGACCCAGTACTTC. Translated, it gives CASSTSQETQYF.

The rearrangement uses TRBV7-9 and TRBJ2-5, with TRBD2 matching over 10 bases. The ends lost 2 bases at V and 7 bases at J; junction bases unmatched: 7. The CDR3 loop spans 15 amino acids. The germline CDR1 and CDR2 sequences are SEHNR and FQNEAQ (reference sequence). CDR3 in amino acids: CASSLRSGGAGTQYF. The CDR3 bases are TGTGCCAGCAGCTTAAGGAGCGGGGGGGCAGGGACCCAGTACTTC.

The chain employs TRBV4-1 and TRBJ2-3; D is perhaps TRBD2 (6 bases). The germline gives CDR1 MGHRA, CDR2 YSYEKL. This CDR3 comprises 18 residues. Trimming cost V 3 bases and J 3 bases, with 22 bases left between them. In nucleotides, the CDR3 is TGCGCCAGCAGCCAGGTAGACGGAGGAGGGGCCGGGACAGATACGCAGTATTTT. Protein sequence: CASSQVDGGGAGTDTQYF.

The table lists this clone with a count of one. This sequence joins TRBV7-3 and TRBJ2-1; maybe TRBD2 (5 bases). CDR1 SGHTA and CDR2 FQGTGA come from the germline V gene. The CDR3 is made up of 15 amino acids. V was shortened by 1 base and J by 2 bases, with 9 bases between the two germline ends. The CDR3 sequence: CASSLNREPYNEQFF. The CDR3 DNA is TGTGCCAGCAGCTTAAATCGGGAACCCTACAATGAGCAGTTCTTC.

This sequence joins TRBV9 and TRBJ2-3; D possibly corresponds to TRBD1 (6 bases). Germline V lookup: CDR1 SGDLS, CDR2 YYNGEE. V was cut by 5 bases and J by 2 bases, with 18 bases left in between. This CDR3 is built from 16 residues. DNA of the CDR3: TGTGCCAGCAGTCGACTGGGACATTACCTCACAGATACGCAGTATTTT. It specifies CASSRLGHYLTDTQYF.

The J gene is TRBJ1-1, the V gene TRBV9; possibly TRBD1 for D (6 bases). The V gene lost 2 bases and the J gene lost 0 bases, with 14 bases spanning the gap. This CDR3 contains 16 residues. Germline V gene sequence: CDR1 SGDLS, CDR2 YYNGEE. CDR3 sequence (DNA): TGTGCCAGCAGCGTGGGAATTCGACAGGTGAACACTGAAGCTTTCTTT. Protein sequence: CASSVGIRQVNTEAFF.

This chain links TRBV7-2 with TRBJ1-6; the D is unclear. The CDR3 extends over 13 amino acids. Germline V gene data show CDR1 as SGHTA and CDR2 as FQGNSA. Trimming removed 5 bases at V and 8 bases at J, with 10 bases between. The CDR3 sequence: CASSPDRDSPLHF. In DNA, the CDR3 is TGTGCCAGCAGCCCAGATCGGGATTCACCCCTCCACTTT. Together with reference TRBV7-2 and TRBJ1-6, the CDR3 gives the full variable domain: GAGVSQSPSNKVTEKGKDVELRCDPISGHTALYWYRQSLGQGLEFLIYFQGNSAPDKSGLPSDRFSAERTGGSVSTLTIQRTQQEDSAVYLCASSPDRDSPLHFGNGTRLTVT.

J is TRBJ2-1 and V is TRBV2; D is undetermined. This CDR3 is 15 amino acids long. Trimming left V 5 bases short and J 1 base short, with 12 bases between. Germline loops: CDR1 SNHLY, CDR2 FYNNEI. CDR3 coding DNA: TGTGCCAGCAGTTTTCCTATCCAATCCTACAATGAGCAGTTCTTC. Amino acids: CASSFPIQSYNEQFF.

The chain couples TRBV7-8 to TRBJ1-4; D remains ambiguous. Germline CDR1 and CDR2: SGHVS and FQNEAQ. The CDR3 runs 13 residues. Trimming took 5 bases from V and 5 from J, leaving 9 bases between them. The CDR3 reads CASSRGRNEKLFF. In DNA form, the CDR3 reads TGTGCCAGCAGCAGAGGGAGAAATGAAAAACTGTTTTTT.

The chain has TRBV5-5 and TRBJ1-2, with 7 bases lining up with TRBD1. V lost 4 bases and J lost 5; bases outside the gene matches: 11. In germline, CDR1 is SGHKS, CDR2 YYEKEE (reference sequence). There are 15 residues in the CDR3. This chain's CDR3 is CASSPYPGQQYGYTF. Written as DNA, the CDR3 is TGTGCCAGCAGCCCATATCCGGGACAGCAATATGGCTACACCTTC.

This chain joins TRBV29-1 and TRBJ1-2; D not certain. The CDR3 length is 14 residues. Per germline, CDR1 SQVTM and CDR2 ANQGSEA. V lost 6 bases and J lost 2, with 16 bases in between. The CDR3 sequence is CSVGGRVANYGYTF. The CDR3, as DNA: TGCAGCGTAGGAGGAAGGGTAGCCAACTATGGCTACACCTTC.